This TCR beta chain came from a study of blood T cell repertoires in COVID-19. Study in general: Samples of COVID-19 (acute and convalescent) were obtained from the United States, Italy and Spain. T cells, B-cell-depleted T cells, or PBMCs provided the cDNA or gDNA that served as material.

The germline V gene encodes CDR1 SGHDT and CDR2 YYEEEE. V lost 1 base to trimming and J lost 8 bases; unmatched junction nucleotides: 7. The CDR3 extends over 16 amino acids. Per the study methods: Amplification of reference gene primers was used by the study to estimate nucleated cell counts. This table comes from immunoSEQ multiplex PCR, and its TCRdb copy is limited to in-frame clones, with some not included. The V and J calls and the clone size are those of that table, but D and trimming were determined from the DNA. The top ten hold approximately 9.4% of the sample, which has roughly 250,000 clones, 86% seen once.

This chain joins TRBV5-6 and TRBJ1-6, with 9 bases matching TRBD1. This clonotype originated in a man between 40 and 49 years old who had recovered from COVID-19. Material for sequencing was peripheral blood. The DNA of the CDR3 is TGTGCCAGCAGCTTGCAGGGACAGGGAAGTGATTCACCCCTCCACTTT. This sequence encodes CASSLQGQGSDSPLHF.